A single sample gave rise to the 22 T cell receptor beta chains below, sequenced in a study of cytomegalovirus exposure and HLA in healthy donors (dated by TCRdb to about 2017). The library was obtained by the immunoSEQ multiplex PCR assay. For the multiplex PCR, a mixture combining 60 forward primers for TCR Vbeta segments and 13 reverse primers for TCR Jbeta segments was used. Not all clones reach the TCRdb copy of this immuneACCESS table, which keeps in-frame sequences only. Checked studies attribute under half of the gap to unresolved V genes and leave the rest unexplained. The sample table contains approximately 60,000 clones; only one count was recorded for just under 85% of them. Together, the top ten hold around 1.5% of the sample. Sequenced input: PBMCs. The receptors stem from a man aged 40-50 years in good health and CMV-seronegative.

The rearrangement links TRBV5-1 to TRBJ2-7; 8 bases align to TRBD1. There are 14 residues in the CDR3. Germline CDR1 and CDR2: SGHRS and YFSETQ. Trimming cost V 5 bases and J 0 bases; bases outside gene matches: 4. CDR3 DNA: TGCGCCAGCAGACTACAGGGGGGCTCCTACGAGCAGTACTTC. It codes for CASRLQGGSYEQYF.

The rearrangement joins TRBV9 to TRBJ2-3; possibly TRBD2 for D (6 bases). This CDR3 is 16 amino acids long. Germline loops: CDR1 SGDLS, CDR2 YYNGEE. V lost 0 bases, J lost 1 base, and 12 bases lay in between. CDR3: CASSVGRGPGTDTQYF. CDR3 in DNA: TGTGCCAGCAGCGTAGGGCGGGGACCAGGCACAGATACGCAGTATTTT.

This clone occurred once. This chain uses TRBV19 with TRBJ1-2; 7 nucleotides align to TRBD1. This CDR3 comprises 14 residues. V lost 7 bases and J lost 5; bases outside the gene matches: 10. The germline V gene has CDR1 LNHDA and CDR2 SQIVND (reference sequence). The CDR3 region has the DNA TGTGCCAGTACTCCCGGGGACAGAATATATGGCTACACCTTC. Translated, it gives CASTPGDRIYGYTF. The full variable domain, completed using reference TRBV19 and TRBJ1-2, is DGGITQSPKYLFRKEGQNVTLSCEQNLNHDAMYWYRQDPGQGLRLIYYSQIVNDFQKGDIAEGYSVSREKKESFPLTVTSAQKNPTAFYLCASTPGDRIYGYTFGSGTRLTVV.

The chain carries TRBV6-1 and TRBJ2-7, with D unresolved. The CDR3 sequence is 12 residues long. The germline CDR1 and CDR2 sequences are MNHNS and SASEGT. Trimming shortened V by 6 bases and J by 2 bases, and 8 bases separated the two germline ends. For the CDR3, the DNA is TGTGCCAGCAGCACAGTCACCTACGAGCAGTACTTC. This translates into CASSTVTYEQYF.

The chain employs TRBV11-2 and TRBJ2-5, with unresolved D. This CDR3 is built from 13 residues. V gave up 4 bases and J gave up 0 bases, with 6 bases separating them. Germline-derived CDR1 and CDR2 are SGHAT and FQNNGV. CDR3 loop: CASSSYYQETQYF. The CDR3, as DNA: TGTGCCAGCAGCTCTTACTACCAAGAGACCCAGTACTTC.

This sequence joins TRBV29-1 and TRBJ1-2; D not resolved. This CDR3 has 14 residues. The V end lost 0 bases, the J end lost 4 bases, and 12 bases lay between the germline ends. Germline CDR1 SQVTM, CDR2 ANQGSEA. The CDR3 here is CSVEDGGPPYGYTF. In DNA form, the CDR3 reads TGCAGCGTTGAAGATGGAGGGCCACCCTATGGCTACACCTTC.

The J gene is TRBJ2-5, the V gene TRBV6-1; 8 bases fit TRBD2. TRBJ2-7 explains the end of the DNA better; the J call may be wrong. This CDR3 is built from 15 residues. In germline, CDR1 is MNHNS, CDR2 SASEGT. The CDR3 DNA reads as TGTGCCAGCAGCCCCGCGGGGGGCGCGGGGGACGAGCAGTACTTC. This gives the protein CASSPAGGAGDEQYF.

This rearrangement joins TRBV19 to TRBJ1-4; 10 bases line up with TRBD1. The CDR3 is made up of 18 amino acids. V shed 3 bases and J 0 bases; nucleotides not matched to a gene: 7. Germline lookup yields CDR1 LNHDA and CDR2 SQIVND (reference sequence). The CDR3 region is CASSIDRGLAATNEKLFF. CDR3 sequence (DNA): TGTGCCAGTAGTATTGACAGGGGGCTTGCGGCAACTAATGAAAAACTGTTTTTT.

CDR3 nucleotide sequence: TGTGCCAGCAGCGTACTGGGGTCAGGGGGTGAAAAACTGTTTTTT. Its translation is CASSVLGSGGEKLFF. V gene TRBV9 combines with J gene TRBJ1-4; 7 nucleotides line up with TRBD1. This CDR3 spans 15 amino acids. Germline V gene data show CDR1 as SGDLS and CDR2 as YYNGEE. V shed 1 base, J shed 7 bases, and the junction held 7 bases outside the gene matches.

The genes are TRBV5-1 and TRBJ2-7; D not resolved. The CDR3 has 13 residues. The V end was cut by 4 bases, the J end by 4 bases, with 12 bases between. Looked up from germline, CDR1 is SGHRS and CDR2 is YFSETQ. This chain's CDR3 is CASSPHPGYEQYV. The CDR3 region has the DNA TGCGCCAGCAGCCCCCATCCCGGGTACGAGCAGTACGTC.

The CDR3 DNA follows: TGTGCCTGGAGAGCTGCAGGGTTTCGGTCACCCCTCCACTTT. Translation: CAWRAAGFRSPLHF. The V call is TRBV30, the J call TRBJ1-6, with a possible D match to TRBD1 (5 bases). This CDR3 is built from 14 residues. CDR1 GTSNPN and CDR2 SVGIG come from the germline V gene (reference sequence). V gave up 3 bases and J gave up 10 bases, with 16 bases separating them.

The chain employs TRBV9 and TRBJ2-2; 7 bases are a match to TRBD2. The CDR3 is 15 residues long. V lost 2 bases, J lost 2 bases, and 3 bases stayed unmatched. The V gene's germline CDR1 is SGDLS and CDR2 YYNGEE. This CDR3 reads CASSVGGLNTGELFF. CDR3 nucleotides: TGTGCCAGCAGCGTCGGGGGACTAAACACCGGGGAGCTGTTTTTT.

The V gene is TRBV11-2, the J gene TRBJ1-1, with a possible D match to TRBD1 (5 bases). Germline V gene lookup returns CDR1 SGHAT and CDR2 FQNNGV. The CDR3 spans 16 residues. V lost 3 bases, J lost 0 bases, and 14 bases lay in between. CDR3 nucleotide sequence: TGTGCCAGCAGCTTGGCGGGGCAGGCGATGAACACTGAAGCTTTCTTT. Translating it yields CASSLAGQAMNTEAFF.

There are a few counts of this clone. The chain couples TRBV20-1 to TRBJ2-1; D remains ambiguous. The CDR3 covers 11 residues. Deletions cut 8 bases from V and 6 bases from J, with 11 bases between. Germline V gives CDR1 DFQATT, CDR2 SNEGSKA (reference sequence). The CDR3 DNA reads TGCAGTCTAGACCCGGGCAATGAGCAGTTCTTC. This encodes CSLDPGNEQFF.

The chain joins TRBV27 to TRBJ2-1; 11 bases are a match to TRBD2. The length of the CDR3 is 15 residues. V was clipped by 5 bases and J by 5 bases; unmatched bases: 5. Germline CDR1 is MNHEY and CDR2 is SMNVEV (reference sequence). CDR3 residues: CASSVTSGGNNEQFF. Written as DNA, the CDR3 is TGTGCCAGCAGTGTCACTAGCGGGGGAAACAATGAGCAGTTCTTC.

This sequence joins TRBV4-1 and TRBJ2-3; 9 positions agree with TRBD2. Germline CDR1 and CDR2: MGHRA and YSYEKL. After removal of 5 bases from V and 5 bases from J, the junction contained 8 bases not matched to a gene. The CDR3 has 15 amino acids. CDR3 DNA: TGCGCCAGCAGCTTAAGACTAGCGGCAGTAGATACGCAGTATTTT. Protein sequence: CASSLRLAAVDTQYF.

The J gene is TRBJ2-7, the V gene TRBV19; 8 bases are shared with TRBD1. This CDR3 has 15 amino acids. Germline trimming cut 5 bases from V and 5 bases from J; bases unmatched to any gene: 11. The germline gives CDR1 LNHDA, CDR2 SQIVND (reference sequence). The CDR3 here is CASSSGTGNPNEQYF. CDR3 nucleotides: TGTGCCAGTAGTTCCGGGACAGGAAATCCCAACGAGCAGTACTTC.

V and J are TRBV30 and TRBJ1-6; 7 positions match TRBD1. This CDR3 spans 15 amino acids. Trimming took 5 bases from V and 1 from J; bases not matched to a gene: 5. Germline CDR1 and CDR2: GTSNPN and SVGIG (reference sequence). The CDR3 spells CAWALTGSYNSPLHF. The CDR3 nucleotides are TGTGCCTGGGCCTTGACAGGGTCCTATAATTCACCCCTCCACTTT.

DNA for the CDR3: TGTGCCAGCAATTCGGGGATGCAAGAGACCCAGTACTTC. Translation gives CASNSGMQETQYF. The rearrangement joins TRBV9 to TRBJ2-5; TRBD2 is a possible D gene (5 bases). Germline lookup yields CDR1 SGDLS and CDR2 YYNGEE. The germline V and J ends were trimmed by 6 bases and 2 bases, with 11 bases remaining between them. This CDR3 comprises 13 residues.

The rearrangement uses TRBV2 and TRBJ2-5; 9 bases are a match to TRBD1. The J call may be in error: the DNA end matches TRBJ2-7 better. This CDR3 region has 15 residues. Per the germline V gene, CDR1 is SNHLY and CDR2 is FYNNEI. This CDR3 reads CASSWTGDSSYEQYF. CDR3 nucleotide sequence: TGTGCCAGCAGTTGGACAGGGGACTCCTCCTACGAGCAGTACTTC.

V usage is TRBV29-1 and J usage is TRBJ1-4; D gene uncertain. This CDR3 comprises 13 residues. CDR1 is SQVTM, CDR2 ANQGSEA, per germline. V was pared by 4 bases and J by 5 bases, with 11 bases between. Here the CDR3 reads CSVGGLHNEKLFF. As DNA, the CDR3 is TGCAGCGTTGGTGGCCTGCACAATGAAAAACTGTTTTTT.

The J gene is TRBJ1-1, the V gene TRBV11-2; unclear D gene. The CDR3 sequence is 13 residues long. Trimming cost V 1 base and J 3 bases, with 6 bases left between them. Germline CDR1 is SGHAT and CDR2 is FQNNGV. CDR3 loop: CASSLGHYTEAFF. In DNA form, the CDR3 reads TGTGCCAGCAGCTTAGGACACTACACTGAAGCTTTCTTT.